Following are 14 T cell receptor beta chains from one sample sequenced in a study of T cell repertoires in aging, cancer and after chemotherapy. TRB rearrangements spanning V, D and J were amplified using mixed TRB-A/B primers. TCRdb reanalysed the multiplex PCR reads using MiXCR and keeps one entry per CDR3 protein. Of fewer than 15,000 distinct CDR3 sequences in the sample, approximately 25% were seen once. Amplification of TCR beta used genomic DNA extracted from peripheral blood. Sequenced sample: blood. Receptors were obtained from a human donor in good health.

This clonotype was observed a few times. This chain joins TRBV14 and TRBJ2-7; TRBD2 is a possible D gene (5 bases). CDR1 and CDR2 (germline): SGHDN, FVKESK. The CDR3 is 14 residues long. The V gene lost 0 bases and the J gene lost 6 bases, with 12 bases spanning the gap. CDR3 sequence (DNA): TGTGCCAGCAGCCAAGATTACGGGGTTGGCGAGCAGTACTTC. This codes for CASSQDYGVGEQYF.

V usage is TRBV18 and J usage is TRBJ1-3; a weak D match, TRBD1 (5 bases). The ends were cut back, 1 base at V and 1 base at J, with 8 bases in the middle. CDR1 is KGHSH, CDR2 LQKENI, per germline. The CDR3 consists of 15 residues. The CDR3: CASSPRPGSGNTIYF. For the CDR3, the DNA is TGTGCCAGCTCACCACGCCCAGGGTCTGGAAACACCATATATTTT.

The gene calls are TRBV6-2 or TRBV6-3 and TRBJ2-2, with 7 positions matching TRBD1. The germline V gene has CDR1 MNHEY and CDR2 SVGEGT. The CDR3 runs 17 residues. With V trimmed by 4 bases and J by 6 bases, 14 bases remained unmatched. The CDR3 region is CASSSPTGTVRAGELFF. The CDR3 region has the DNA TGTGCCAGCAGTTCACCGACCGGGACAGTTAGGGCCGGGGAGCTGTTTTTT.

The CDR3 loop is CAWRQGTLQAFF. The CDR3 nucleotides are TGTGCCTGGAGACAAGGGACCCTCCAGGCTTTCTTT. This chain uses TRBV30 with TRBJ1-1, with D maybe TRBD1 (5 bases). The CDR3 spans 12 residues. The V end was cut by 3 bases, the J end by 11 bases, with 16 bases between. Germline assignment: CDR1 GTSNPN and CDR2 SVGIG (reference sequence).

In this sample, this clonotype turned up a few times. The chain employs TRBV28 and TRBJ1-5, with TRBD1 matching over 7 bases. CDR1 is MDHEN and CDR2 is SYDVKM in the germline V gene. The CDR3 length is 14 residues. After removal of 5 bases from V and 7 bases from J, the junction contained 8 bases not matched to a gene. This chain's CDR3 is CASSPPDRDQPQHF. CDR3 bases: TGTGCCAGCAGTCCGCCCGACAGGGACCAGCCCCAGCATTTT.

This clonotype is medium-sized in the sample. The J gene is TRBJ1-6, the V gene TRBV12-3 or TRBV12-4; D gene uncertain. This CDR3 has 12 residues. Trimming took 6 bases from V and 10 from J, leaving 10 bases between them. CDR3 sequence (DNA): TGTGCCAGCAGAGACGTGTTGTCACCCCTCCACTTT. Translation: CASRDVLSPLHF.

The chain links TRBV12-3 or TRBV12-4 to TRBJ1-5; 8 bases match TRBD1. The V and J ends lost 6 bases and 7 bases, in that order; junction bases with no gene match: 8. The CDR3 loop spans 14 amino acids. The CDR3 loop is CASSTFQGAQPQHF. The CDR3 bases are TGTGCCAGCAGCACATTCCAGGGGGCCCAGCCCCAGCATTTT.

A word on this clonotype: The junction differs from germline at one of its ends, possibly a read error. This chain links TRBV4-2 with TRBJ1-1; no reliable D call. This CDR3 has 17 amino acids. Germline V gene sequence: CDR1 LGHNA, CDR2 YNFKEQ. The CDR3 DNA reads as TGTGTCAGCAGCCAAGATTTCGCCACCCTGGAGTTAACTGAAGCTTTCTTT. Residues: CVSSQDFATLELTEAFF.

This rearrangement joins TRBV10-1 to TRBJ2-3, with D maybe TRBD1 (5 bases). With 8 bases removed from V and 6 bases from J, the gap between germline ends came to 18 bases. The V gene's germline CDR1 is WNHNN and CDR2 SYGVQD (reference sequence). This CDR3 comprises 14 residues. CDR3 protein: CASSRGRGADTQYF. DNA of the CDR3: TGCGCCAGCTCTCGAGGCCGTGGGGCGGATACGCAGTATTTT.

V is TRBV7-9 and J is TRBJ2-4, with D hard to call. With 5 bases removed from V and 6 bases from J, the gap between germline ends came to 8 bases. Germline-derived CDR1 and CDR2 are SEHNR and FQNEAQ (reference sequence). This CDR3 is built from 12 residues. CDR3 nucleotide sequence: TGTGCCAGCAGCCTTATCCTAAACATTCAGTACTTC. It translates to CASSLILNIQYF.

The V call is TRBV6-1, the J call TRBJ2-7; 11 nucleotides line up with TRBD1. The CDR3 is made up of 13 amino acids. In germline, CDR1 is MNHNS, CDR2 SASEGT. J gave up 6 bases and V 7 bases, and 5 bases lay outside the gene matches. This CDR3 is CASNPDRGREQYF. CDR3 nucleotide sequence: TGTGCCAGCAACCCGGACAGGGGGCGCGAGCAGTACTTC.

The genes are TRBV28 and TRBJ1-5, with no clear D. Between the trimmed V and J ends, which lost 6 bases and 7 bases, there was a span of 22 bases. Germline lookup yields CDR1 MDHEN and CDR2 SYDVKM. CDR3 length equals 16 residues. As DNA, the CDR3 is TGTGCCAGCAGCACTGATTTTTATAGTACGGAGCAGCCCCAGCATTTT. It yields the protein CASSTDFYSTEQPQHF.

This clonotype was observed a few times. This chain connects TRBV5-6 to TRBJ1-6; the match to TRBD1 covers 10 bases. Germline CDR1 is SGHDT and CDR2 is YYEEEE. The junction had 5 bases not matched to a gene; V was cut back by 4 bases and J by 4 bases. This CDR3 is built from 16 residues. CDR3 nucleotide sequence: TGTGCCAGCAGCACGACAGGGGGCCGATATAATTCACCCCTCCACTTT. This gives the protein CASSTTGGRYNSPLHF.

V and J are TRBV6-1 and TRBJ2-7; D uncertain. Per the germline V gene, CDR1 is MNHNS and CDR2 is SASEGT. This CDR3 is 12 amino acids long. Deletions cut 5 bases from V and 3 bases from J, with 8 bases between. CDR3 in amino acids: CASSYISYEQYF. The CDR3 region has the DNA TGTGCCAGCAGTTATATCAGCTACGAGCAGTACTTC.